The table lists the clone carrying this T cell receptor beta chain with a few counts. Its target is unknown. The method was immunoSEQ multiplex PCR; TCRdb's version includes in-frame clones alone and lacks a portion of them. The sample has about 16,000 clones, 70% seen once. These data originate in a study of vaccination effects on CD4 cells after COVID-19. Findings and limits, study-wide: In healthy vaccinees, only 1 of 255 vaccine-induced clones cross-reacted with common cold coronaviruses. Both infection-induced and vaccine-induced clones contracted markedly at late post-vaccination timepoints.

Unmatched junction bases numbered 10, after V lost 2 bases and J lost 6 bases. From germline, CDR1 is SGHTA and CDR2 FQGNSA. The CDR3 contains 15 residues. Expansion with viral peptide pools was applied to antigen-specific CD4+ T cells by the ViraFEST assay prior to sequencing. The culture ran for about 10 days, and then CD4+ T cells were isolated. The vaccine given was either BNT162b2 or mRNA-1273, in two doses. Wells each received under 2.5 million PBMC, cultured with 9 to 10 IU/ml IL-2 and about 9 ug/ml peptides. Fresh IL-2-containing medium replaced half the medium on days 3 and 7. The chain employs TRBV7-2 and TRBJ2-7; 7 nucleotides line up with TRBD2. The receptor was isolated from a human donor who received a COVID-19 vaccine. Sequenced material: CD4+ T cells from PBMCs cultured with SARS-CoV-2 spike peptides, taken after COVID-19 vaccination. CDR3 region: CASSLTVGGPVEQYF. The CDR3 DNA reads as TGTGCCAGCAGCTTAACGGTGGGAGGGCCGGTCGAGCAGTACTTC.